This T cell receptor beta chain derives from a study of CD8 T cells in ankylosing spondylitis. From germline, CDR1 is KGHSY and CDR2 FQNENV. V was trimmed by 5 bases and J by 4 bases, leaving 11 bases between them. The length of the CDR3 is 13 residues. Whole-study results and caveats: Prior work had noted some motif variants in reactive arthritis blood and synovial fluid. Disease-associated clonotypes exhibited CD8+ identity and were relatively infrequent in peripheral blood. There was reportedly significant enrichment of clones that were disease-linked in matched ankylosing spondylitis synovial fluid. Typical of ankylosing spondylitis blood, it appeared, was a TCR beta motif of eight highly homologous variants.

This clonotype came up many times. Its target is unknown. Quantitative barcoded 5'-RACE was used to prepare TCR beta libraries. TCRdb independently ran MiXCR on the 5' RACE reads; one entry per CDR3 protein. The sample yields under 250,000 distinct CDR3 sequences, around 7.9% seen once. V usage is TRBV16 and J usage is TRBJ1-2; D may be TRBD1 (6 bases). This receptor was identified in a male donor with ankylosing spondylitis. The sample taken for sequencing was blood, either unsorted or a sorted T cell fraction (not recorded which). In DNA, the CDR3 is TGTGCCAGCAGCTTTTCGGACAGCTATGGCTACACCTTC. Its translation is CASSFSDSYGYTF. Looking up the rest from reference TRBV16 and TRBJ1-2 gives the full variable domain: GEEVAQTPKHLVRGEGQKAKLYCAPIKGHSYVFWYQQVLKNEFKFLISFQNENVFDETGMPKERFSAKCLPNSPCSLEIQATKLEDSAVYFCASSFSDSYGYTFGSGTRLTVV.